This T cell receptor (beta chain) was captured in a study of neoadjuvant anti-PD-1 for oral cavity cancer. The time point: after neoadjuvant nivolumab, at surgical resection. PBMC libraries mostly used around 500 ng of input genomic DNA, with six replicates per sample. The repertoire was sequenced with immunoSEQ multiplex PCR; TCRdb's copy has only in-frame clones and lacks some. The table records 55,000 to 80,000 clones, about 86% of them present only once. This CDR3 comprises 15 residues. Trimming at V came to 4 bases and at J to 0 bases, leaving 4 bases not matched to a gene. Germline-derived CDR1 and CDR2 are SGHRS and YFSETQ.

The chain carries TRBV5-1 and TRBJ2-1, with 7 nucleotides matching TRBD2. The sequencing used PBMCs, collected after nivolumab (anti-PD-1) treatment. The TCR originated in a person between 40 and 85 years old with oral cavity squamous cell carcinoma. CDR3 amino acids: CASSRAGSSYNEQFF. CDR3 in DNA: TGCGCCAGCAGCCGAGCGGGGAGCTCCTACAATGAGCAGTTCTTC.